The next 5 T cell receptor beta chains were all read from a single sample in a study of immune cell composition in non-small cell lung cancer. Sequencing used immunoSEQ multiplex PCR; TCRdb keeps in-frame clones, though not all of them. The sample has about 7,600 clones; roughly three quarters are singletons. Source material: lung tumor tissue. The receptor source for this set is a human donor with non-small cell lung cancer.

The CDR3 DNA reads TGTGCCAGCAGTGAAACCCTCGCTCGTTCCGGGTCACCCCTCCACTTT. It specifies CASSETLARSGSPLHF. The J gene is TRBJ1-6, the V gene TRBV2; the D is unclear. The CDR3 totals 16 residues. Looked up from germline, CDR1 is SNHLY and CDR2 is FYNNEI. V was trimmed by 2 bases and J by 10 bases, leaving 18 bases between them.

CDR3 DNA: TGTGCCAGCAGCTTAGCGCTGGGGGGAAATCAGCCCCAGCATTTT. Its protein product is CASSLALGGNQPQHF. The V call is TRBV7-8, the J call TRBJ1-5, with D possibly matching TRBD1 (5 bases). Trimming took 0 bases from V and 4 from J, leaving 10 bases between them. The length of the CDR3 is 15 residues. Germline loops: CDR1 SGHVS, CDR2 FQNEAQ.

CDR3 sequence reads: CASSLQWDTGTDTQYF. The DNA for the CDR3 is TGCGCCAGCAGCTTGCAGTGGGACACAGGCACAGATACGCAGTATTTT. The chain is built from TRBV5-1 and TRBJ2-3, with D perhaps matching TRBD1 (6 bases). V lost 1 base, J lost 1 base, and 13 bases lay in between. Germline lookup yields CDR1 SGHRS and CDR2 YFSETQ. The CDR3 runs to 16 residues.

The chain combines TRBV5-4 with TRBJ2-5; 12 bases line up with TRBD1. Looked up from germline, CDR1 is SGHNT and CDR2 is YYREEE (reference sequence). The CDR3 totals 17 residues. Losses at the gene ends were 1 base for V and 5 bases for J; bases not matched to a gene: 9. CDR3 protein: CASSLPGTGGLGETQYF. The CDR3 DNA sequence: TGTGCCAGCAGCTTGCCAGGGACAGGGGGCTTGGGGGAGACCCAGTACTTC. The full variable domain, completed using reference TRBV5-4 and TRBJ2-5, is ETGVTQSPTHLIKTRGQQVTLRCSSQSGHNTVSWYQQALGQGPQFIFQYYREEENGRGNFPPRFSGLQFPNYSSELNVNALELDDSALYLCASSLPGTGGLGETQYFGPGTRLLVL.

The genes are TRBV13 and TRBJ1-1, with D perhaps matching TRBD1 (5 bases). Germline CDR1 and CDR2: PRHDT and FYEKMQ (reference sequence). V was clipped by 2 bases and J by 5 bases, with 15 bases between them. The CDR3 contains 15 residues. This CDR3 is CASSLIGAGGTEAFF. The CDR3 DNA reads as TGTGCCAGCAGCTTAATTGGTGCTGGGGGAACTGAAGCTTTCTTT.